This T cell receptor (beta chain) was captured by sequencing in a study of identical twins. General study results and limits: Memory repertoires lacked the insertion deficit that abundant cord blood beta clonotypes showed. Out-of-frame beta sequences exhibited a weaker degree of excess twin sharing. Conclusions were drawn cross-sectionally by statistical analysis, without following the same donors. Model-predicted out-of-frame TCR alpha sharing fell below observed values in monozygotic twins.

To note about this clonotype: As yet, its antigen is unknown.

Germline-derived CDR1 and CDR2 are DFQATT and SNEGSKA (reference sequence). The CDR3 is 18 amino acids. V was clipped by 6 bases and J by 1 base; unmatched bases: 13. TCRdb re-derived calls from the 5' RACE reads in MiXCR, one entry per CDR3 protein. In the table there are a few hundred thousand distinct CDR3 sequences, roughly 12% of which are singletons. This same sample was also taken into another study, of yellow fever vaccine responses in identical twins.

This chain connects TRBV20-1 to TRBJ2-5, with 14 nucleotides matching TRBD2. The material sequenced was CD8+ T cells sorted from blood. This TCR was sampled from a young woman in good health. CDR3 residues: CSARSGTSGSGGQETQYF. CDR3 DNA: TGCAGTGCGCGATCCGGGACTAGCGGGAGTGGGGGCCAAGAGACCCAGTACTTC.